This T cell receptor (beta chain) was observed in a study of T-cell memory formation after mild COVID-19. Regarding the study as a whole: Balance between CD4 and CD8 was seen in clones contracting day 15 to 85, and a CD4+ lean was seen in later expanders. CD4+ contracting clones lay mainly in CM and EM, CD8+ ones in EMRA.

V lost 1 base to trimming and J lost 0 bases, with 9 bases between them. This CDR3 region has 15 residues. In germline, CDR1 is SGHAT, CDR2 FQNNGV. Notes on this clonotype: Its antigen is unidentified.

TCRdb processed the 5' RACE reads anew with MiXCR; each CDR3 protein has one entry. Of tens of thousands of distinct CDR3 sequences in the sample, around 16% were seen once. What was sequenced was PBMCs or a T cell subset sorted from them (not recorded which). This chain joins TRBV11-2 and TRBJ2-5; the D is unclear. This clonotype originated in a man in his late teens or twenties who had mild COVID-19 (a few samples of this study predate the infection). Cell type and time point are not known. The CDR3 here is CASSLGRRDQETQYF. The CDR3, as DNA: TGTGCCAGCAGCTTAGGGAGACGAGACCAAGAGACCCAGTACTTC.